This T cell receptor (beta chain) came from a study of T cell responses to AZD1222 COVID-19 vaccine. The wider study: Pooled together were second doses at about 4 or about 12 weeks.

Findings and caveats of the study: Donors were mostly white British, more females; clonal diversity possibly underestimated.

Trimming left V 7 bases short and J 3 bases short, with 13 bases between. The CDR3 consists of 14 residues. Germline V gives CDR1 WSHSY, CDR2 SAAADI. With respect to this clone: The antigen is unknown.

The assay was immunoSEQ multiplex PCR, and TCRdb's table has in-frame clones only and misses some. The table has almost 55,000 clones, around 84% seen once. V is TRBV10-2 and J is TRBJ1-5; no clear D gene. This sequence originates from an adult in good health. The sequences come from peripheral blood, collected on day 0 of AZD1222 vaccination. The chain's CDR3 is CASKDGGNNQPQHF. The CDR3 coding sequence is TGCGCCAGCAAGGATGGAGGGAACAATCAGCCCCAGCATTTT.